This TCR beta chain emerged from a study of blood T cell repertoires in COVID-19. Germline V lookup: CDR1 MDHEN, CDR2 SYDVKM. CDR3 length equals 13 residues. Trimming removed 6 bases from V and 2 bases from J, with 9 bases in between. Authors' analysis steps: Researchers report that nucleated cell counts were estimated from reference gene primer amplification. Sequencing used immunoSEQ multiplex PCR; TCRdb keeps in-frame clones, though not all of them. Clonal size and the V and J genes are those of that table, whereas D and trimming came from the DNA. Seen here are roughly 140,000 clones, 80% to 90% observed once, and the top ten hold around 14%.

The receptor comes from a middle-aged woman with acute or convalescent COVID-19. V usage is TRBV28 and J usage is TRBJ2-3; no clear D. Source material: peripheral blood. The CDR3 loop is CASSQPDTDTQYF. CDR3 DNA sequence: TGTGCCAGCAGCCAACCAGACACAGATACGCAGTATTTT.